Below, one TCR beta chain is given with its context. The sample originates from a study of chronic HIV infection and antiretroviral therapy. Losses at the gene ends were 7 bases for V and 7 bases for J; bases not matched to a gene: 6. The CDR3 is made up of 13 amino acids. TCRdb used MiXCR to reprocess the 5' RACE reads, holding one entry per CDR3 protein. The sample has more than 30,000 distinct CDR3 sequences; around 8.6% are singletons. This receptor was identified in an adult who had HIV and had not received antiretroviral therapy, or was an uninfected healthy control (not recorded which). The specimen sequenced was peripheral blood. This chain joins TRBV12-3 or TRBV12-4 and TRBJ1-5, with 8 nucleotides matching TRBD1. CDR3 coding DNA: TGTGCCAGCACCGGACAGGGTACACAGCCCCAGCATTTT. It yields the protein CASTGQGTQPQHF.